This section outlines one TCR beta chain sequence together with its context. Its specificity is unknown. TCRdb re-derived calls from the RT-PCR reads in MiXCR, one entry per CDR3 protein. This sample yields a few hundred thousand distinct CDR3 sequences, of which 12% to 15% are seen a single time; 11% belongs to the top ten. CDR1 SGHRS and CDR2 YFSETQ come from the germline V gene. CDR3 size: 16 residues. V was shortened by 4 bases and J by 1 base, with 16 bases between the two germline ends. The data belong to a study of response to subunit inactivated influenza vaccine. Study results and caveats: It was the authors' suggestion that each seasonal influenza vaccination recruits few new T cells.

The clonotype was recovered from a man aged 50-60 years who received an inactivated influenza vaccine. V and J are TRBV5-1 and TRBJ2-3; possibly TRBD2 for D (6 bases). Sequenced here: PBMCs from blood, sampled 12 days after vaccination. The CDR3, as DNA: TGCGCCAGCAGCCGGCCCCGACTAGGGGGCACAGATACGCAGTATTTT. Translating gives CASSRPRLGGTDTQYF.